This TCR beta chain appears in the sequencing data of a study of blood T cell repertoires in COVID-19. Study in general: The cDNA or gDNA used as material had been derived from T cells, B-cell-depleted T cells, or PBMCs.

Method: immunoSEQ multiplex PCR; TCRdb's copy keeps in-frame clones and lacks some. Here the sample spans 300,000 to 400,000 clones, roughly 90% being singletons. This CDR3 has 13 residues. The rearrangement uses TRBV21-1 and TRBJ1-2; the table's TRBD1 call for D was not verified on the DNA. TRBV21-1 is marked as a pseudogene. This receptor was taken from a woman younger than 45 who had been exposed to COVID-19. Sequences were obtained from PBMCs or T cells enriched from blood (not recorded which). The CDR3, as DNA: TGTGCCAGAGACAGGGGCCGTGACTATGGCTACACCTTC. It encodes CARDRGRDYGYTF.